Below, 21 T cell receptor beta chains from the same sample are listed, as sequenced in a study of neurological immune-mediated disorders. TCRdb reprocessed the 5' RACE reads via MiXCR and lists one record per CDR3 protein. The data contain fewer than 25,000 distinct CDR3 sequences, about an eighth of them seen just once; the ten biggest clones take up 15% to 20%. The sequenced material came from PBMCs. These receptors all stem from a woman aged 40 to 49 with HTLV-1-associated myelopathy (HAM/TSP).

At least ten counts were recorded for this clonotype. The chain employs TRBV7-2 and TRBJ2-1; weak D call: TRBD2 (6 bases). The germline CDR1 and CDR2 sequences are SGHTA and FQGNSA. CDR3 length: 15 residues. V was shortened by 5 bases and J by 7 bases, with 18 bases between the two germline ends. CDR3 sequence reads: CASSPGTRLLNEQFF. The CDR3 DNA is TGTGCCAGCAGCCCAGGGACTCGCCTTCTGAATGAGCAGTTCTTC.

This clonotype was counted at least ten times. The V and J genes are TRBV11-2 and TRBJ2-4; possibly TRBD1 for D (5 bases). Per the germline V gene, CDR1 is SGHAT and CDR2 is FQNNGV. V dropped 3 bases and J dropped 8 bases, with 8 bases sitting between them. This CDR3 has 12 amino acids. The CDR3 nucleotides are TGTGCCAGCAGCTTCAGGGTTGACATTCAGTACTTC. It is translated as CASSFRVDIQYF. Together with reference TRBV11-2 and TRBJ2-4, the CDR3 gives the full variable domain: EAGVAQSPRYKIIEKRQSVAFWCNPISGHATLYWYQQILGQGPKLLIQFQNNGVVDDSQLPKDRFSAERLKGVDSTLKIQPAKLEDSAVYLCASSFRVDIQYFGAGTRLSVL.

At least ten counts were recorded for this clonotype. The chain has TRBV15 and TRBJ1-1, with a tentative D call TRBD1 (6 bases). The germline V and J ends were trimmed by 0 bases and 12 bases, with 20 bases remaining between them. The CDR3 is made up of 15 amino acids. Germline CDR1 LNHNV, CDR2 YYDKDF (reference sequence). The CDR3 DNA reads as TGTGCCACCAGCAGAGATAATGGGGGGGCCGGTAGAACTTTCTTT. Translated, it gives CATSRDNGGAGRTFF.

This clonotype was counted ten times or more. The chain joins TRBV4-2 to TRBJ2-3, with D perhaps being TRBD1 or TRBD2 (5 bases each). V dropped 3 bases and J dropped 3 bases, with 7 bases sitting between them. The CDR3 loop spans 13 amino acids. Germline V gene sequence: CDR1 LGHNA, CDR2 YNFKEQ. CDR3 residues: CASSQGVTDTQYF. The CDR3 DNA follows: TGTGCCAGCAGCCAGGGGGTAACAGATACGCAGTATTTT.

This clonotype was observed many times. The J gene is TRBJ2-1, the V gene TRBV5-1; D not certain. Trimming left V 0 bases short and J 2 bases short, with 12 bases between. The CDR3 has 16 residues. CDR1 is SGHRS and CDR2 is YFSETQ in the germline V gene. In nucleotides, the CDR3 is TGCGCCAGCAGCTTGGGAACCGTAAGGACCTACAATGAGCAGTTCTTC. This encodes CASSLGTVRTYNEQFF.

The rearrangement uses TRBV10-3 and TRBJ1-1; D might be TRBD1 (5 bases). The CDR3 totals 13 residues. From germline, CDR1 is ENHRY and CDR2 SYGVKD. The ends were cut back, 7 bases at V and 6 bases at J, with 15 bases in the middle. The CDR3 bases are TGTGCCATCAAGGAGGCTCGGGACGCTGAAGCTTTCTTT. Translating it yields CAIKEARDAEAFF.

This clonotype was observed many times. CDR3 DNA: TGTGCCAGCAGCTTGGGCTTCAGCAACACTGAAGCTTTCTTT. Residues: CASSLGFSNTEAFF. This chain joins TRBV11-3 and TRBJ1-1, with D unresolved. The CDR3 has 14 amino acids. V lost 3 bases and J lost 2, with 10 bases in between. Germline CDR1 SGHNT, CDR2 YENEEA.

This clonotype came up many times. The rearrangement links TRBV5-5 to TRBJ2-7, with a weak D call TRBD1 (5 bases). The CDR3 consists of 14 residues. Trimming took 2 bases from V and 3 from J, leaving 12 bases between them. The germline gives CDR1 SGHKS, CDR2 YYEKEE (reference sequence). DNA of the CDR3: TGTGCCAGCAGCTTTGGGGCAGGCGTCTACGAGCAGTACTTC. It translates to CASSFGAGVYEQYF.

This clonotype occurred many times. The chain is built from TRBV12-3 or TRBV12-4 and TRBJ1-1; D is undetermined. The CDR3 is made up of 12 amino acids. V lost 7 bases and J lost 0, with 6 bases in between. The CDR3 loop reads CASTRMNTEAFF. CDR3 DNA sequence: TGTGCCAGCACCCGGATGAACACTGAAGCTTTCTTT.

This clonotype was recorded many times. The CDR3 spells CASSQQTGRDTGELFF. The CDR3 nucleotides read TGTGCCAGCAGCCAACAAACCGGGAGGGACACCGGGGAGCTGTTTTTT. The chain joins TRBV3-1 to TRBJ2-2; 8 positions match TRBD2. The junction had 5 bases not matched to a gene; V was cut back by 2 bases and J by 3 bases. CDR1 is LGHDT, CDR2 YNNKEL, per germline (reference sequence). The CDR3 contains 16 residues.

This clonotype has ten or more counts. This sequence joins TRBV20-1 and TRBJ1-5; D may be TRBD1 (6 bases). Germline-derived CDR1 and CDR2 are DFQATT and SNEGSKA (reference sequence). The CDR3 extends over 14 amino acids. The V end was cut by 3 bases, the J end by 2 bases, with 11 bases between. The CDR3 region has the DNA TGCAGTGCTAGTGGGGGGGCAGGCAATCAGCCCCAGCATTTT. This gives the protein CSASGGAGNQPQHF.

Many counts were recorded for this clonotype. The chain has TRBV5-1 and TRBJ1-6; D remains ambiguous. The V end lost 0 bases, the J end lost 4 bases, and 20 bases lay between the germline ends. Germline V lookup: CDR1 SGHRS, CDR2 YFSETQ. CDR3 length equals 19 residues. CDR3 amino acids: CASSLVVPDWTDYNSPLHF. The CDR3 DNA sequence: TGCGCCAGCAGCTTGGTTGTCCCCGACTGGACTGATTATAATTCACCCCTCCACTTT. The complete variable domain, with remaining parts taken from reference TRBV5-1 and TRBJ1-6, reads KAGVTQTPRYLIKTRGQQVTLSCSPISGHRSVSWYQQTPGQGLQFLFEYFSETQRNKGNFPGRFSGRQFSNSRSEMNVSTLELGDSALYLCASSLVVPDWTDYNSPLHFGNGTRLTVT.

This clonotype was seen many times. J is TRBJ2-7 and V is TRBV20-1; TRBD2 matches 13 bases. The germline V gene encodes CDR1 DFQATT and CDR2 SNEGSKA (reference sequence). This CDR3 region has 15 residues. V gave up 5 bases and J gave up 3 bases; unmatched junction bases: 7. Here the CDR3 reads CSAAATSGGNYEQYF. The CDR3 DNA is TGCAGTGCTGCGGCGACTAGCGGGGGGAACTACGAGCAGTACTTC.

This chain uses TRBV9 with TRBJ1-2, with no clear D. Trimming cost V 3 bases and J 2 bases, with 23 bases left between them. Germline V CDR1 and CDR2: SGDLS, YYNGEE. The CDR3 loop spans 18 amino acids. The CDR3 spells CASSASQRSEQTNYGYTF. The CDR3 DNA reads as TGTGCCAGCAGCGCCTCCCAGAGGTCGGAACAGACAAACTATGGCTACACCTTC.

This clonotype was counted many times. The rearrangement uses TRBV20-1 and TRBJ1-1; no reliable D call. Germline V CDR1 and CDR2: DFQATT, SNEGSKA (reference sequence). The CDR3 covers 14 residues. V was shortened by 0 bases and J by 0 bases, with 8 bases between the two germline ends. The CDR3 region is CSARDSSMNTEAFF. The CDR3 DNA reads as TGCAGTGCTAGAGATAGTTCCATGAACACTGAAGCTTTCTTT.

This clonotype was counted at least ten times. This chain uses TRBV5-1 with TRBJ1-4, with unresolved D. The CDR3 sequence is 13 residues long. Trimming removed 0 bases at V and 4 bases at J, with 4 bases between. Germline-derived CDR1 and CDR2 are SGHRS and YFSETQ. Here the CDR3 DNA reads TGCGCCAGCAGCTTGGAGGATAATGAAAAACTGTTTTTT. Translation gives CASSLEDNEKLFF. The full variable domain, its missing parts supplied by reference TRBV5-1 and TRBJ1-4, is KAGVTQTPRYLIKTRGQQVTLSCSPISGHRSVSWYQQTPGQGLQFLFEYFSETQRNKGNFPGRFSGRQFSNSRSEMNVSTLELGDSALYLCASSLEDNEKLFFGSGTQLSVL.

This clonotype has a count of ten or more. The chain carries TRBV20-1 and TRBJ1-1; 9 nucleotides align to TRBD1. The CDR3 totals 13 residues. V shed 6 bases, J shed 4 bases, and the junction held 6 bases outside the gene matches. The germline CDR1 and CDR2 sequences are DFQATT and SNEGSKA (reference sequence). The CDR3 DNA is TGCAGTGCACCGGGACAGGGCGCCACTGAAGCTTTCTTT. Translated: CSAPGQGATEAFF.

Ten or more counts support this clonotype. CDR3 coding DNA: TGCGCCAGCAGCTTGGACAGGGGGACAGATACGCAGTATTTT. It is translated as CASSLDRGTDTQYF. This chain links TRBV5-1 with TRBJ2-3; 8 bases match TRBD1. This CDR3 has 14 residues. Germline-derived CDR1 and CDR2 are SGHRS and YFSETQ. The junction had 0 bases not matched to a gene; V was cut back by 0 bases and J by 3 bases.

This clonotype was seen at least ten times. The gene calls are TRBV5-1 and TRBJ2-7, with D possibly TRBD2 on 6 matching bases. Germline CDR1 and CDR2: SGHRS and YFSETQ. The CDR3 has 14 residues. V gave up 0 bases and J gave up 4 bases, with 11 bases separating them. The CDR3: CASSLEGGIYEQYF. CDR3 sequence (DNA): TGCGCCAGCAGCTTGGAGGGAGGCATTTACGAGCAGTACTTC.

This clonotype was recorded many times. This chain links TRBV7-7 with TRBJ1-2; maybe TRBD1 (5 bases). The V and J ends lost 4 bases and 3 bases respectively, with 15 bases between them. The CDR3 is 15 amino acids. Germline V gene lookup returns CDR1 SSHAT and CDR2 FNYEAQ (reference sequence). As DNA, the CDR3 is TGTGCCAGCAGCTCCGGAGGACACACCTACTATGGCTACACCTTC. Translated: CASSSGGHTYYGYTF.

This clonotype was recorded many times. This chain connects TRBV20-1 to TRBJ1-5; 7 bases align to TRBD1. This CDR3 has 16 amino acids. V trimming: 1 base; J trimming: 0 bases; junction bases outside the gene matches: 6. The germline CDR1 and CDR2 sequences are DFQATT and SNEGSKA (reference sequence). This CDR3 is CSARVLGGYSNQPQHF. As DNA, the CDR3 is TGCAGTGCTAGAGTTCTAGGGGGCTATAGCAATCAGCCCCAGCATTTT.